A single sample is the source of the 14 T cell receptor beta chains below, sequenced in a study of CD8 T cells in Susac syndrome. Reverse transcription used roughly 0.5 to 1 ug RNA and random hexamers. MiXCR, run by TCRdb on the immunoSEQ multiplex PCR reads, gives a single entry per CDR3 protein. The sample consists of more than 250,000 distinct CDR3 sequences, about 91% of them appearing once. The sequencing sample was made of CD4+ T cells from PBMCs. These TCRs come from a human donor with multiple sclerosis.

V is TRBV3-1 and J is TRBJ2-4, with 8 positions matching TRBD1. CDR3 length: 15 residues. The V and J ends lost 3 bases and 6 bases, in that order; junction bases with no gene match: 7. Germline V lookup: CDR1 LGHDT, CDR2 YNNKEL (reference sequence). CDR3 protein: CASSQYGQGGNIQYF. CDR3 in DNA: TGTGCCAGCAGCCAGTATGGACAGGGAGGAAACATTCAGTACTTC. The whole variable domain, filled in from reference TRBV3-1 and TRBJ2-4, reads DTAVSQTPKYLVTQMGNDKSIKCEQNLGHDTMYWYKQDSKKFLKIMFSYNNKELIINETVPNRFSPKSPDKAHLNLHINSLELGDSAVYFCASSQYGQGGNIQYFGAGTRLSVL.

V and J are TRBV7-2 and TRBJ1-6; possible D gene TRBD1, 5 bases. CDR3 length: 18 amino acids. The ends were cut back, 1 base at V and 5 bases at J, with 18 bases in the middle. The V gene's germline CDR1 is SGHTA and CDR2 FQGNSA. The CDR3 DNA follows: TGTGCCAGCAGCTTAGAGGGGTGGGGACGGAGAGATAATTCACCCCTCCACTTT. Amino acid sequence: CASSLEGWGRRDNSPLHF.

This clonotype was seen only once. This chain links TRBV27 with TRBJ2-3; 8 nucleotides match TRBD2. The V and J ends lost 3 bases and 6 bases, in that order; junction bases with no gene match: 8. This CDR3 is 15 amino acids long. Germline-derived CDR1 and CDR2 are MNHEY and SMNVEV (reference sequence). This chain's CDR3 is CASSFFSGVPDTQYF. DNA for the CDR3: TGTGCCAGCAGTTTCTTTAGCGGGGTCCCGGATACGCAGTATTTT.

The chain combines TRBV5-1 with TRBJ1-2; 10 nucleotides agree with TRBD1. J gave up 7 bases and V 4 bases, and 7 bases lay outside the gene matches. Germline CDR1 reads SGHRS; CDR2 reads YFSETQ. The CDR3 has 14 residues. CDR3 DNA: TGCGCCAGCAGCAAAACGGGACAGGGGAGTGGCTACACCTTC. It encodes CASSKTGQGSGYTF.

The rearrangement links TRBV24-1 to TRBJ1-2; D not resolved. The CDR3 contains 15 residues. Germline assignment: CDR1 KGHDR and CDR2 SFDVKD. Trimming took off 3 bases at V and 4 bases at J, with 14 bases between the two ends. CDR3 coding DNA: TGTGCCACCAGTGATCCCTTCACAGCGGTCTATGGCTACACCTTC. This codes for CATSDPFTAVYGYTF.

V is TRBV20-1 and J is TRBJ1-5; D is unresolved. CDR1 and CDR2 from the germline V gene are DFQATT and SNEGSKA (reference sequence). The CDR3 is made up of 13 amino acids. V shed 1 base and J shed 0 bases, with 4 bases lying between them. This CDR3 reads CSARVRSNQPQHF. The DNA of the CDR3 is TGCAGTGCTAGAGTCCGTAGCAATCAGCCCCAGCATTTT.

The CDR3 loop is CASSPFDANEQFF. The CDR3, as DNA: TGTGCCAGCTCACCGTTCGACGCCAATGAGCAGTTCTTC. The rearrangement joins TRBV18 to TRBJ2-1; D is ambiguous. Germline CDR1 KGHSH, CDR2 LQKENI. There are 13 residues in the CDR3. V was clipped by 3 bases and J by 6 bases, with 9 bases between them.

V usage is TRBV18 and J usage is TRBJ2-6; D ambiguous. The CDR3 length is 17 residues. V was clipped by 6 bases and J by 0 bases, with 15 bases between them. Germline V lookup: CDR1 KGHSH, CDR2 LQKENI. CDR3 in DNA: TGTGCCAGCTCCACCGAAGGAAGGAGCTCTGGGGCCAACGTCCTGACTTTC. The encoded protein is CASSTEGRSSGANVLTF.

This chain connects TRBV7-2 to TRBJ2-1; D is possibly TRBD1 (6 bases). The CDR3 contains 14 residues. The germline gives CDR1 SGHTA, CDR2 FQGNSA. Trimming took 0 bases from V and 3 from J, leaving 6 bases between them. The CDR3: CASSLADSYNEQFF. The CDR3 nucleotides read TGTGCCAGCAGCTTAGCGGACAGCTACAATGAGCAGTTCTTC.

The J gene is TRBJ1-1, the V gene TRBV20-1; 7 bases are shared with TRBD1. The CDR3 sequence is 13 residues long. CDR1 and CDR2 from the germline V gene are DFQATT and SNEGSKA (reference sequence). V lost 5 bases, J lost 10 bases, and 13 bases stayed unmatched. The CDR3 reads CSASRQGRIGAFF. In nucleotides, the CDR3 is TGCAGTGCTTCTCGACAGGGTCGAATTGGAGCTTTCTTT.

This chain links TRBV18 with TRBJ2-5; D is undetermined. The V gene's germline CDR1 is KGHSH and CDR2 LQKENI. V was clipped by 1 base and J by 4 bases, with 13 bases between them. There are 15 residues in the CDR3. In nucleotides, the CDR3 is TGTGCCAGCTCACCACGAGTCGGAATTCGAGAGACCCAGTACTTC. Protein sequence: CASSPRVGIRETQYF.

The CDR3 nucleotides read TGTGCCAGCAACCACTTGCGCCAGAAATCTAACTATGGCTACACCTTC. This translates into CASNHLRQKSNYGYTF. This sequence joins TRBV2 and TRBJ1-2; no reliable D call. This CDR3 spans 16 amino acids. The V gene's germline CDR1 is SNHLY and CDR2 FYNNEI. Between the trimmed V and J ends, which lost 7 bases and 0 bases, there was a span of 18 bases.

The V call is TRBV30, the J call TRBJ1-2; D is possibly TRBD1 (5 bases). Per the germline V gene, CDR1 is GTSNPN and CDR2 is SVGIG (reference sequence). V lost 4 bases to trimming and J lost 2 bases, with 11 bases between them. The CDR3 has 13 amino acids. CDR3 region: CAWTGRRNYGYTF. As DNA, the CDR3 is TGTGCCTGGACAGGGCGGCGGAACTATGGCTACACCTTC. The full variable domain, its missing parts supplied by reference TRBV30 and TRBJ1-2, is SQTIHQWPATLVQPVGSPLSLECTVEGTSNPNLYWYRQAAGRGLQLLFYSVGIGQISSEVPQNLSASRPQDRQFILSSKKLLLSDSGFYLCAWTGRRNYGYTFGSGTRLTVV.

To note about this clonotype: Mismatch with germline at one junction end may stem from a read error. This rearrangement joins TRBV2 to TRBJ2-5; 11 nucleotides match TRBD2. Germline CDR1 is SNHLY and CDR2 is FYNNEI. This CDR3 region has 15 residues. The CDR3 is CASSRTSGLEETRYF. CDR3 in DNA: TGTGCCAGCAGTAGGACTAGCGGGTTAGAAGAGACCCGGTACTTC. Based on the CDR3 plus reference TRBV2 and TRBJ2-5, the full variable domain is EPEVTQTPSHQVTQMGQEVILRCVPISNHLYFYWYRQILGQKVEFLVSFYNNEISEKSEIFDDQFSVERPDGSNFTLKIRSTKLEDSAMYFCASSRTSGLEETRYFGPGTRLLVL.